This note documents a single TCR beta chain sequence. Germline CDR1 reads MNHNS; CDR2 reads SASEGT. This CDR3 has 13 residues. V shed 6 bases and J 4 bases; nucleotides not matched to a gene: 4. This specimen belongs to a study of control samples from healthy donors and cancer patients. Here immunoSEQ multiplex PCR was the method, and the copy in TCRdb shows in-frame clones only, minus some. The table has over 150,000 clones, roughly 95% seen once; the top ten hold 0.95% to 1.1%. The TCR comes from a woman between 25 and 40 years old in good health. Sequences were obtained from blood. This chain uses TRBV6-1 with TRBJ2-7, with 9 positions matching TRBD1. This CDR3 is CASSPDRGYEQYF. In DNA form, the CDR3 reads TGTGCCAGCAGCCCGGACAGGGGATACGAGCAGTACTTC.